This TCR beta chain was obtained from a study of blood T cells in healthy people across ages. From germline, CDR1 is SSHAT and CDR2 FNYEAQ (reference sequence). CDR3 length: 14 residues. Only a few counts were recorded for this clonotype. The junction does not match germline at one end; this may be a read error. For the second PCR, which ran for 7 to 11 cycles, a sample-barcoded 5' primer and a J-beta primer mix were used. TCRdb itself ran the 5' RACE reads through MiXCR, one entry per CDR3 protein. The sample records fewer than 800,000 distinct CDR3 sequences, around a quarter being singletons. These data also formed part of another study, on T cells of mothers and their children. This second study notes: Donation was provided by three healthy Caucasian mothers along with their six children. For cDNA synthesis, the complete extracted RNA was used (roughly 1.5 ug per 15 ul). Overlap measured in related mother-child pairs was slightly, non-significantly higher than in unrelated pairs.

This clonotype originated in a boy between 10 and 17 years old in good health. The sequenced material came from blood. V gene TRBV7-7 combines with J gene TRBJ2-5, with 12 nucleotides matching TRBD1. The J call may be incorrect, as the DNA end agrees better with TRBJ2-1. Written as DNA, the CDR3 is TGTGCTAGCAGCTTCGGGACAGGGGGCCATGAGCAGTTCTTC. This sequence encodes CASSFGTGGHEQFF.